The 9 T cell receptor beta chains in this list originate from one sample, sequenced in a study of blood T cell repertoires in COVID-19. Sequencing used immunoSEQ multiplex PCR; TCRdb keeps in-frame clones, though not all of them. The table has about 97,000 clones, 85% seen once. Source material: peripheral blood. The receptor set was obtained from a woman aged 70-85 years with active or convalescent COVID-19.

This clone came up a few times. This chain connects TRBV2 to TRBJ2-3, with TRBD2 as a possible D gene (7 bases). From germline, CDR1 is SNHLY and CDR2 FYNNEI. CDR3 length: 14 residues. Trimming left V 4 bases short and J 5 bases short, with 13 bases between. CDR3 sequence reads: CASSGGGAKDTQYF. The CDR3 DNA sequence: TGTGCCAGCAGTGGAGGGGGGGCAAAAGATACGCAGTATTTT.

The V call is TRBV28, the J call TRBJ2-3, with D unresolved. This CDR3 comprises 14 residues. CDR1 is MDHEN and CDR2 is SYDVKM in the germline V gene. V was shortened by 3 bases and J by 7 bases, with 14 bases between the two germline ends. CDR3 region: CASSLVAVGHTQYF. Written as DNA, the CDR3 is TGTGCCAGCAGTTTGGTGGCAGTGGGCCATACGCAGTATTTT.

The V call is TRBV19, the J call TRBJ2-1; 13 bases fit TRBD2. The CDR3 is 20 amino acids. V shed 4 bases and J 2 bases; nucleotides not matched to a gene: 14. Germline V lookup: CDR1 LNHDA, CDR2 SQIVND (reference sequence). The CDR3, as DNA: TGTGCCAGTAGTAGGATCGGGGGACTAGCGGGGACACCTACCTACAATGAGCAGTTCTTC. This sequence encodes CASSRIGGLAGTPTYNEQFF.

The J gene is TRBJ1-1, the V gene TRBV28, with D perhaps matching TRBD1 (5 bases). The CDR3 has 15 amino acids. Germline CDR1 and CDR2: MDHEN and SYDVKM. V lost 6 bases and J 0 bases, leaving 14 bases between the germline ends. CDR3 sequence reads: CASRITKGLNTEAFF. As DNA, the CDR3 is TGTGCCAGCAGAATAACCAAGGGGCTGAACACTGAAGCTTTCTTT.

This clone has a single count. The V call is TRBV27, the J call TRBJ2-1; tentatively, D is TRBD2 (5 bases). V gave up 2 bases and J gave up 3 bases, with 11 bases separating them. Germline CDR1 and CDR2: MNHEY and SMNVEV (reference sequence). The CDR3 is 15 residues long. The CDR3 bases are TGTGCCAGCAGTTTAGATCTAGGGAGCTACAATGAGCAGTTCTTC. It translates to CASSLDLGSYNEQFF.

The V call is TRBV19, the J call TRBJ2-1; 10 bases fit TRBD2. Trimming took 5 bases from V and 6 from J; bases not matched to a gene: 7. Germline V gives CDR1 LNHDA, CDR2 SQIVND (reference sequence). The CDR3 consists of 15 residues. The CDR3 reads CASSVSSGSGNEQFF. The CDR3, as DNA: TGTGCCAGTAGTGTTTCTAGCGGGAGCGGCAATGAGCAGTTCTTC.

V gene TRBV7-2 combines with J gene TRBJ1-2; 9 bases match TRBD1. This CDR3 contains 15 residues. The V and J ends lost 5 bases and 4 bases, in that order; junction bases with no gene match: 8. The germline V gene has CDR1 SGHTA and CDR2 FQGNSA. CDR3 protein: CASSPMGQGGYGYTF. The CDR3 DNA is TGTGCCAGCAGCCCTATGGGACAGGGCGGCTATGGCTACACCTTC.

CDR3 protein: CASSNRTNTDTQYF. The CDR3 DNA follows: TGTGCCAGCAGCAATCGGACTAACACAGATACGCAGTATTTT. The chain combines TRBV5-4 with TRBJ2-3; D might be TRBD2 (6 bases). Trimming removed 4 bases from V and 2 bases from J, with 11 bases in between. Germline loops: CDR1 SGHNT, CDR2 YYREEE (reference sequence). This CDR3 comprises 14 residues.

V gene TRBV11-3 combines with J gene TRBJ2-1; TRBD2 aligns across 9 bases. CDR1 and CDR2 (germline): SGHNT, YENEEA. Germline trimming cut 3 bases from V and 6 bases from J; bases unmatched to any gene: 6. The CDR3 runs to 15 residues. CDR3: CASSFGGGRGNEQFF. As DNA, the CDR3 is TGTGCCAGCAGCTTTGGGGGCGGGAGGGGCAATGAGCAGTTCTTC.